The 23 T cell receptor beta chains below were found in one sample sequenced in a study of cytomegalovirus exposure and HLA in healthy donors. PCR was performed using 60 Vbeta and 13 Jbeta primers. TCRdb's table, derived via immunoSEQ multiplex PCR, lists solely in-frame clones and lacks some. The sample includes more than 90,000 clones, roughly 70% seen only once; the top ten take about 10%. The sample consisted of PBMCs. Every receptor here comes from a man between 50 and 59 years old in good health and CMV-seronegative.

This chain links TRBV5-1 with TRBJ2-3; 10 nucleotides agree with TRBD2. V gave up 5 bases and J gave up 4 bases; unmatched junction bases: 10. Germline V lookup: CDR1 SGHRS, CDR2 YFSETQ. This CDR3 is built from 16 residues. The CDR3 spells CASSYSPSGGPDTQYF. In DNA, the CDR3 is TGCGCCAGCAGTTACTCCCCTAGCGGGGGACCAGATACGCAGTATTTT.

The J gene is TRBJ1-3, the V gene TRBV7-3; D is unresolved. V dropped 8 bases and J dropped 3 bases, with 8 bases sitting between them. This CDR3 region has 12 residues. CDR1 and CDR2 from the germline V gene are SGHTA and FQGTGA. CDR3: CASWANGNTIYF. In nucleotides, the CDR3 is TGTGCCAGCTGGGCTAATGGAAACACCATATATTTT.

V usage is TRBV6-5 and J usage is TRBJ1-6; 9 bases match TRBD1. The CDR3 spans 14 residues. Trimming took 4 bases from V and 8 from J; bases not matched to a gene: 3. Germline V lookup: CDR1 MNHEY, CDR2 SVGAGI. CDR3 sequence reads: CASSLTGGDSPLHF. CDR3 sequence (DNA): TGTGCCAGCAGTTTGACAGGGGGAGATTCACCCCTCCACTTT.

V is TRBV4-1 and J is TRBJ2-5; TRBD2 matches at 10 bases. This CDR3 contains 18 residues. Germline V gene lookup returns CDR1 MGHRA and CDR2 YSYEKL. After removal of 0 bases from V and 7 bases from J, the junction contained 14 bases not matched to a gene. In DNA form, the CDR3 reads TGCGCCAGCAGCCAAGAAAAGGGTACTAGCGGGGCGGGAGGGACCCAGTACTTC. Its protein product is CASSQEKGTSGAGGTQYF.

The chain recombines TRBV6-1 with TRBJ1-1, with D possibly matching TRBD1 (6 bases). The V gene's germline CDR1 is MNHNS and CDR2 SASEGT. There are 15 residues in the CDR3. V was trimmed by 7 bases and J by 0 bases, leaving 15 bases between them. CDR3 sequence: CASTRQVLMNTEAFF. For the CDR3, the DNA is TGTGCCAGCACTAGACAGGTTCTGATGAACACTGAAGCTTTCTTT.

The gene calls are TRBV5-5 and TRBJ1-4; D is unresolved. This CDR3 spans 12 amino acids. From germline, CDR1 is SGHKS and CDR2 YYEKEE (reference sequence). V lost 1 base, J lost 7 bases, and 5 bases lay in between. CDR3 residues: CASSLISEKLFF. CDR3 nucleotide sequence: TGTGCCAGCAGCTTGATTAGTGAAAAACTGTTTTTT.

The J gene is TRBJ2-7, the V gene TRBV5-1; 12 nucleotides line up with TRBD1. Per germline, CDR1 SGHRS and CDR2 YFSETQ. The trim removed 3 bases at V and 7 bases at J, leaving 8 bases unmatched. CDR3 length: 15 residues. CDR3 in DNA: TGCGCCAGCAGCTCAGTGGGACAGGGGGCAAGGGAGCAGTACTTC. As protein: CASSSVGQGAREQYF.

The rearrangement joins TRBV5-5 to TRBJ1-1, with 7 bases identical to TRBD1. The CDR3 runs to 16 residues. The germline CDR1 and CDR2 sequences are SGHKS and YYEKEE (reference sequence). V shed 4 bases, J shed 0 bases, and the junction held 9 bases outside the gene matches. The CDR3: CASSPFGGQLNTEAFF. The CDR3 nucleotides read TGTGCCAGCAGCCCGTTCGGGGGACAGCTGAACACTGAAGCTTTCTTT.

The rearrangement joins TRBV28 to TRBJ2-5; TRBD2 agrees at 8 bases. The J call may be incorrect, as the DNA end agrees better with TRBJ2-7. CDR1 is MDHEN, CDR2 SYDVKM, per germline. The CDR3 length is 13 residues. CDR3 in amino acids: CATRTSRVHEQYF. DNA of the CDR3: TGTGCCACCAGGACTAGCAGGGTCCACGAGCAGTACTTC.

DNA of the CDR3: TGTGCCAGCAGGAGGGGACAGGATAATCCTCTCCACTTT. Translating gives CASRRGQDNPLHF. The chain has TRBV6-5 and TRBJ1-6; TRBD1 matches at 8 bases. This CDR3 is 13 amino acids long. Germline V lookup: CDR1 MNHEY, CDR2 SVGAGI. V lost 6 bases to trimming and J lost 16 bases; unmatched junction nucleotides: 11.

The chain combines TRBV6-5 with TRBJ2-1; maybe TRBD2 (5 bases). The germline gives CDR1 MNHEY, CDR2 SVGAGI. The CDR3 totals 13 residues. V lost 2 bases to trimming and J lost 6 bases, with 8 bases between them. CDR3 protein: CASSYRGFNEQFF. In nucleotides, the CDR3 is TGTGCCAGCAGTTACAGAGGGTTCAATGAGCAGTTCTTC.

The chain has TRBV29-1 and TRBJ2-3; D not certain. The CDR3 loop spans 12 amino acids. The V gene's germline CDR1 is SQVTM and CDR2 ANQGSEA. V dropped 6 bases and J dropped 2 bases, with 9 bases sitting between them. The CDR3 loop reads CSVTTDTDTQYF. CDR3 DNA: TGCAGCGTAACTACGGACACAGATACGCAGTATTTT.

On this clone itself: A junction end diverges from the germline sequence, so it may reflect a read error. This rearrangement joins TRBV7-2 to TRBJ2-3; D not certain. The CDR3 runs to 14 residues. The germline V gene encodes CDR1 SGHTA and CDR2 FQGNSA. CDR3 nucleotide sequence: TGTGCCAGCACCTTATCAGTACGCCCAGATACGCAGTATTTT. It translates to CASTLSVRPDTQYF. Filled out from reference TRBV7-2 and TRBJ2-3, the complete variable domain reads GAGVSQSPSNKVTEKGKDVELRCDPISGHTALYWYRQSLGQGLEFLIYFQGNSAPDKSGLPSDRFSAERTGGSVSTLTIQRTQQEDSAVYLCASTLSVRPDTQYFGPGTRLTVL.

The rearrangement uses TRBV28 and TRBJ2-5, with 10 positions matching TRBD2. There are 15 residues in the CDR3. Trimming cost V 6 bases and J 5 bases; bases outside gene matches: 9. Per the germline V gene, CDR1 is MDHEN and CDR2 is SYDVKM. The CDR3: CASRSTSGLWETQYF. CDR3 nucleotide sequence: TGTGCCAGCAGGTCGACTAGCGGGCTTTGGGAGACCCAGTACTTC.

This clone was detected only once. The chain recombines TRBV5-5 with TRBJ2-7; D possibly corresponds to TRBD2 (5 bases). Per germline, CDR1 SGHKS and CDR2 YYEKEE (reference sequence). The CDR3 extends over 14 amino acids. Trimming cost V 2 bases and J 0 bases, with 9 bases left between them. The CDR3 coding sequence is TGTGCCAGCAGCTTAGAAGGGAGCTCCTACGAGCAGTACTTC. It encodes CASSLEGSSYEQYF.

The chain recombines TRBV4-1 with TRBJ2-2; D possibly corresponds to TRBD2 (5 bases). The CDR3 length is 18 residues. Germline lookup yields CDR1 MGHRA and CDR2 YSYEKL. Trimming took off 0 bases at V and 7 bases at J, with 21 bases between the two ends. In DNA, the CDR3 is TGCGCCAGCAGCCAAGAAGGCGGAGGCTTATTAATCGGCGGGGAGCTGTTTTTT. It encodes CASSQEGGGLLIGGELFF.

The chain carries TRBV6-6 and TRBJ1-5; D call uncertain. CDR1 is MNHNY, CDR2 SVGAGI, per germline (reference sequence). V was trimmed by 6 bases and J by 0 bases, leaving 9 bases between them. This CDR3 has 14 residues. The CDR3, as DNA: TGTGCCAGCAGGCAGGTATATAGCAATCAGCCCCAGCATTTT. As protein: CASRQVYSNQPQHF.

This chain joins TRBV19 and TRBJ2-4; 7 bases align to TRBD1. Germline V gives CDR1 LNHDA, CDR2 SQIVND (reference sequence). The CDR3 loop spans 17 amino acids. V dropped 3 bases and J dropped 0; count of bases not matched to a gene: 8. This chain's CDR3 is CASSMLGQLLAKNIQYF. The CDR3, as DNA: TGTGCCAGTAGTATGTTGGGACAGCTCTTAGCCAAAAACATTCAGTACTTC. Filled out from reference TRBV19 and TRBJ2-4, the complete variable domain reads DGGITQSPKYLFRKEGQNVTLSCEQNLNHDAMYWYRQDPGQGLRLIYYSQIVNDFQKGDIAEGYSVSREKKESFPLTVTSAQKNPTAFYLCASSMLGQLLAKNIQYFGAGTRLSVL.

This rearrangement joins TRBV28 to TRBJ1-1, with 8 bases that match TRBD1. The germline CDR1 and CDR2 sequences are MDHEN and SYDVKM. Trimming cost V 6 bases and J 4 bases; bases outside gene matches: 16. The CDR3 runs to 17 residues. In nucleotides, the CDR3 is TGTGCCAGCAGGATTTCAGGGGGCTCCCGCAGGGGCACTGAAGCTTTCTTT. It encodes CASRISGGSRRGTEAFF.

This clone was seen only a few times. V is TRBV19 and J is TRBJ2-5; TRBD2 aligns across 8 bases. The CDR3 totals 13 residues. The germline V gene encodes CDR1 LNHDA and CDR2 SQIVND (reference sequence). The V segment lost 11 bases and the J segment 0 bases; nucleotides outside the gene matches: 5. The CDR3 spells CAVVGGDQETQYF. The CDR3 nucleotides are TGTGCCGTCGTCGGGGGGGACCAAGAGACCCAGTACTTC.

The genes are TRBV19 and TRBJ1-2; 7 bases are a match to TRBD1. Germline lookup yields CDR1 LNHDA and CDR2 SQIVND (reference sequence). V was clipped by 8 bases and J by 4 bases; unmatched bases: 4. The CDR3 is 12 residues long. The CDR3 DNA follows: TGTGCCAGTGAGGGGACAGCCTATGGCTACACCTTC. Its protein is CASEGTAYGYTF.

The rearrangement links TRBV5-5 to TRBJ1-1, with D possibly being TRBD1 (5 bases). V was cut by 5 bases and J by 0 bases, with 11 bases left in between. The CDR3 totals 14 residues. Per the germline V gene, CDR1 is SGHKS and CDR2 is YYEKEE (reference sequence). The CDR3 nucleotides read TGTGCCAGCAGTTTGCAGGACATGAACACTGAAGCTTTCTTT. This codes for CASSLQDMNTEAFF.

The CDR3 bases are TGTGCCTGGAACCGTCGACTAGCGGGAGGTGATGATGAGCAGTTCTTC. This sequence encodes CAWNRRLAGGDDEQFF. The V and J genes are TRBV30 and TRBJ2-1; 13 bases are a match to TRBD2. Germline CDR1 and CDR2: GTSNPN and SVGIG (reference sequence). The CDR3 covers 16 residues. V shed 4 bases and J 8 bases; nucleotides not matched to a gene: 11.